This TCR beta chain came from a study of cytomegalovirus exposure and HLA in healthy donors. Nominal health characterized the donors when sampled, though unrecorded immune exposures were likely. Trimming removed 3 bases from V and 8 bases from J, with 13 bases in between. Germline V gene lookup returns CDR1 SQVTM and CDR2 ANQGSEA. The CDR3 extends over 12 amino acids. Study results and limitations: Analysis was carried out at a later point, and it linked a missense DCLRE1C variant to TCR beta V- and J-gene trimming. What was likely a sequencing artifact was a cluster of highly shared sequence variants.

This clone was observed a few times. The antigen is undetermined. Primers for the PCR totalled 60 Vbeta and 13 Jbeta. Profiling relied on immunoSEQ multiplex PCR, and the TCRdb table lists in-frame clones only, not all of them. In the table there are around 55,000 clones, roughly 74% of which are singletons. This sequence was found in a female donor in good health and CMV-seronegative. Input material: PBMCs. The chain carries TRBV29-1 and TRBJ1-2, with D hard to call. CDR3 DNA sequence: TGCAGCGTTGAGGAGGCCCCTTACGGCTACACCTTC. Protein sequence: CSVEEAPYGYTF. The full variable domain, in which reference TRBV29-1 and TRBJ1-2 provide the parts outside the CDR3, is SAVISQKPSRDICQRGTSLTIQCQVDSQVTMMFWYRQQPGQSLTLIATANQGSEATYESGFVIDKFPISRPNLTFSTLTVSNMSPEDSSIYLCSVEEAPYGYTFGSGTRLTVV.